These T cell receptor beta chains were read from a single sample in a study of T cell changes during pregnancy in multiple sclerosis. TCRdb keeps only in-frame clones here, not all; method: immunoSEQ multiplex PCR. In the table there are 90,000 to 100,000 clones, more than 85% of which are singletons. Material: peripheral blood, obtained in the first trimester of pregnancy. The source is a female donor with multiple sclerosis, enrolled in a pregnancy study. CDR3s include the opening cysteine and the closing phenylalanine or tryptophan. Fields, in order: V gene, clone size, J gene, D gene, CDR3 protein, CDR3 DNA. D genes are given only for firm matches. For some rows the clone size is stated as once, few or many, or as a class when expanded; others skip it.

v_call: TRBV19; clone_size: .; j_call: TRBJ2-1; d_call: .; cdr3_aa: CASSGRLSYNEQFF; cdr3_nt: TGTGCCAGTAGCGGGAGACTCTCCTACAATGAGCAGTTCTTC
v_call: TRBV6-5; clone_size: .; j_call: TRBJ1-2; d_call: .; cdr3_aa: CASSLGRDYGYTF; cdr3_nt: TGTGCCAGCAGTTTAGGCAGGGACTATGGCTACACCTTC
v_call: TRBV7-9; clone_size: .; j_call: TRBJ2-7; d_call: TRBD1; cdr3_aa: CASRSSGTGGSYEQYF; cdr3_nt: TGTGCCAGCAGAAGTTCCGGGACAGGGGGCTCCTACGAGCAGTACTTC
v_call: TRBV5-6; clone_size: once; j_call: TRBJ2-7; d_call: TRBD2; cdr3_aa: CASSSGLGSYEQYF; cdr3_nt: TGTGCCAGCAGCTCTGGACTAGGCTCCTACGAGCAGTACTTC
v_call: TRBV7-9; clone_size: .; j_call: TRBJ2-7; d_call: .; cdr3_aa: CASSPPSSYEQYF; cdr3_nt: TGTGCCAGCAGCCCCCCCAGTTCCTACGAGCAGTACTTC
v_call: TRBV11-1; clone_size: .; j_call: TRBJ1-2; d_call: TRBD1; cdr3_aa: CASSYGQGHSYGYTF; cdr3_nt: TGTGCCAGCAGCTATGGACAGGGCCACTCCTATGGCTACACCTTC
v_call: TRBV19; clone_size: .; j_call: TRBJ1-5; d_call: .; cdr3_aa: CASRPDFLPQPQHF; cdr3_nt: TGTGCCAGTAGACCCGACTTCTTGCCTCAGCCCCAGCATTTT
v_call: TRBV5-1; clone_size: once; j_call: TRBJ2-2; d_call: TRBD1; cdr3_aa: CASSFGQGVYTGELFF; cdr3_nt: TGCGCCAGCAGCTTCGGGCAGGGGGTTTACACCGGGGAGCTGTTTTTT
v_call: TRBV19; clone_size: .; j_call: TRBJ1-1; d_call: .; cdr3_aa: CASSTGTEAFF; cdr3_nt: TGTGCCAGTAGTACGGGGACTGAAGCTTTCTTT
v_call: TRBV9; clone_size: .; j_call: TRBJ2-7; d_call: TRBD1; cdr3_aa: CASSVGDRGAYEQYF; cdr3_nt: TGTGCCAGCAGCGTAGGGGACAGGGGCGCTTACGAGCAGTACTTC
v_call: TRBV10-2; clone_size: .; j_call: TRBJ2-7; d_call: TRBD2; cdr3_aa: CASSEPSGRGVYEQYF; cdr3_nt: TGCGCCAGCAGTGAACCTAGCGGGAGGGGGGTCTACGAGCAGTACTTC
v_call: TRBV18; clone_size: .; j_call: TRBJ1-3; d_call: .; cdr3_aa: CASSRNQGLSGNTIYF; cdr3_nt: TGTGCCAGCTCACGTAACCAGGGCCTCTCTGGAAACACCATATATTTT
v_call: TRBV5-6; clone_size: .; j_call: TRBJ1-1; d_call: .; cdr3_aa: CASSWYEGKHTEAFF; cdr3_nt: TGTGCCAGCAGCTGGTACGAGGGTAAACACACTGAAGCTTTCTTT
v_call: TRBV5-1; clone_size: few; j_call: TRBJ2-1; d_call: TRBD2; cdr3_aa: CASSLKGSGSGAGEQFF; cdr3_nt: TGCGCCAGCAGCTTGAAAGGGTCGGGTAGCGGGGCAGGTGAGCAGTTCTTC
v_call: TRBV4-2; clone_size: once; j_call: TRBJ2-1; d_call: TRBD2; cdr3_aa: CASSQDGGGSSYNEQFF; cdr3_nt: TGTGCCAGCAGCCAAGATGGGGGGGGAAGCTCCTACAATGAGCAGTTCTTC
v_call: TRBV4-1; clone_size: .; j_call: TRBJ2-5; d_call: .; cdr3_aa: CASSQGRRETQYF; cdr3_nt: TGCGCCAGCAGCCAGGGCAGACGGGAGACCCAGTACTTC
v_call: TRBV27; clone_size: .; j_call: TRBJ1-2; d_call: TRBD1; cdr3_aa: CASRDTGGGYGYTF; cdr3_nt: TGTGCCAGCAGGGATACAGGGGGCGGCTATGGCTACACCTTC
v_call: TRBV5-1; clone_size: .; j_call: TRBJ2-3; d_call: TRBD2; cdr3_aa: CASSLRTSGGTDTQYF; cdr3_nt: TGCGCCAGCAGCTTGAGGACTAGCGGAGGCACAGATACGCAGTATTTT
v_call: TRBV19; clone_size: .; j_call: TRBJ2-1; d_call: .; cdr3_aa: CASSIDVGAGRAFSPSYNEQFF; cdr3_nt: TGTGCCAGTAGTATAGATGTAGGGGCAGGGCGCGCATTTTCTCCGTCCTACAATGAGCAGTTCTTC
v_call: TRBV7-6; clone_size: .; j_call: TRBJ1-1; d_call: .; cdr3_aa: CASSKAEGRTEAFF; cdr3_nt: TGTGCCAGCAGCAAAGCGGAGGGAAGGACTGAAGCTTTCTTT
v_call: TRBV28; clone_size: once; j_call: TRBJ2-6; d_call: .; cdr3_aa: CASIDRTYSGANVLTF; cdr3_nt: TGTGCCAGCATCGACAGGACCTACTCTGGGGCCAACGTCCTGACTTTC
v_call: TRBV28; clone_size: .; j_call: TRBJ1-1; d_call: .; cdr3_aa: CASSLGVGGEAFF; cdr3_nt: TGTGCCAGCAGTTTAGGTGTTGGCGGTGAAGCTTTCTTT
v_call: TRBV7-9; clone_size: .; j_call: TRBJ2-4; d_call: TRBD2; cdr3_aa: CASSWLREGPYIQYF; cdr3_nt: TGTGCCAGCAGCTGGCTCCGGGAGGGCCCCTACATTCAGTACTTC
v_call: TRBV5-1; clone_size: .; j_call: TRBJ1-4; d_call: .; cdr3_aa: CASSFTGPTNEKLFF; cdr3_nt: TGCGCCAGCAGCTTTACAGGGCCAACTAATGAAAAACTGTTTTTT
v_call: TRBV7-9; clone_size: .; j_call: TRBJ2-3; d_call: .; cdr3_aa: CASSWARTDTQYF; cdr3_nt: TGTGCCAGCAGTTGGGCCCGCACAGATACGCAGTATTTT
v_call: TRBV6-1; clone_size: .; j_call: TRBJ1-2; d_call: TRBD1; cdr3_aa: CASTEALGQFYGYTF; cdr3_nt: TGTGCCAGCACCGAAGCGCTGGGACAGTTCTATGGCTACACCTTC
v_call: TRBV29-1; clone_size: .; j_call: TRBJ2-1; d_call: .; cdr3_aa: CSVEVPSIFGPFF; cdr3_nt: TGCAGCGTTGAAGTACCCTCGATATTCGGTCCGTTCTTC
v_call: TRBV4-1; clone_size: once; j_call: TRBJ2-7; d_call: TRBD2; cdr3_aa: CASSQVAKDLLLAGVNEQYF; cdr3_nt: TGCGCCAGCAGCCAAGTGGCTAAGGACCTATTACTAGCGGGAGTTAACGAGCAGTACTTC
v_call: TRBV19; clone_size: .; j_call: TRBJ2-5; d_call: TRBD1; cdr3_aa: CASSAWTGTNPETQYF; cdr3_nt: TGTGCCAGTAGTGCCTGGACAGGGACGAATCCAGAGACCCAGTACTTC
v_call: TRBV27; clone_size: .; j_call: TRBJ1-2; d_call: .; cdr3_aa: CASSFTGGADYGYTF; cdr3_nt: TGTGCCAGCAGTTTTACGGGGGGCGCGGACTATGGCTACACCTTC
v_call: TRBV5-1; clone_size: .; j_call: TRBJ1-1; d_call: .; cdr3_aa: CASSLWQGTEAFF; cdr3_nt: TGCGCCAGCAGCTTGTGGCAGGGCACTGAAGCTTTCTTT
v_call: TRBV6-5; clone_size: .; j_call: TRBJ1-2; d_call: .; cdr3_aa: CASSYSLPGQEIGYTF; cdr3_nt: TGTGCCAGCAGTTACTCGCTACCGGGACAAGAAATTGGCTACACCTTC
v_call: TRBV7-2; clone_size: once; j_call: TRBJ1-1; d_call: TRBD1; cdr3_aa: CASSLGVGGAFQAFF; cdr3_nt: TGTGCCAGCAGCCTAGGGGTAGGGGGCGCGTTCCAAGCTTTCTTT
v_call: TRBV11-2; clone_size: .; j_call: TRBJ2-5; d_call: .; cdr3_aa: CASNSIGGAETQYF; cdr3_nt: TGTGCCAGCAACTCAATAGGAGGGGCCGAGACCCAGTACTTC
v_call: TRBV7-9; clone_size: once; j_call: TRBJ2-7; d_call: .; cdr3_aa: CASSPQTVYEQYF; cdr3_nt: TGTGCCAGCAGCCCCCAGACAGTGTACGAGCAGTACTTC
v_call: TRBV6-1; clone_size: .; j_call: TRBJ2-1; d_call: .; cdr3_aa: CASSDPDNEQFF; cdr3_nt: TGTGCCAGCAGTGATCCGGACAATGAGCAGTTCTTC
v_call: TRBV6-4; clone_size: .; j_call: TRBJ2-3; d_call: TRBD2; cdr3_aa: CASSPLAGGTDTQYF; cdr3_nt: TGTGCCAGCAGTCCCTTGGCGGGAGGCACAGATACGCAGTATTTT
v_call: TRBV7-2; clone_size: .; j_call: TRBJ1-5; d_call: .; cdr3_aa: CASSPSGGNQPQHF; cdr3_nt: TGTGCCAGCAGCCCCAGTGGCGGAAATCAGCCCCAGCATTTT
v_call: TRBV9; clone_size: .; j_call: TRBJ1-3; d_call: .; cdr3_aa: CASSPRVSSGNTIYF; cdr3_nt: TGTGCCAGCAGCCCCCGCGTTTCCTCTGGAAACACCATATATTTT
v_call: TRBV4-2; clone_size: .; j_call: TRBJ2-1; d_call: TRBD2; cdr3_aa: CASSQALVAGVNEQFF; cdr3_nt: TGTGCCAGCAGCCAAGCTCTGGTAGCGGGAGTTAATGAGCAGTTCTTC
v_call: TRBV6-1; clone_size: .; j_call: TRBJ1-4; d_call: TRBD1; cdr3_aa: CASRGQGTREKLFF; cdr3_nt: TGTGCCAGCAGGGGACAGGGGACCCGGGAAAAACTGTTTTTT
v_call: TRBV7-6; clone_size: .; j_call: TRBJ2-1; d_call: TRBD2; cdr3_aa: CASSEGLAGYNEQFF; cdr3_nt: TGTGCCAGCAGCGAAGGGTTAGCGGGCTACAATGAGCAGTTCTTC
v_call: TRBV5-4; clone_size: .; j_call: TRBJ2-3; d_call: .; cdr3_aa: CASSLEAGRSTDTQYF; cdr3_nt: TGTGCCAGCAGCTTGGAGGCAGGGAGGAGTACAGATACGCAGTATTTT
v_call: TRBV5-1; clone_size: .; j_call: TRBJ2-1; d_call: TRBD2; cdr3_aa: CASSLTSGLYNEQFF; cdr3_nt: TGCGCCAGCAGCTTGACTAGCGGCCTATACAATGAGCAGTTCTTC
v_call: TRBV6-1; clone_size: once; j_call: TRBJ1-4; d_call: .; cdr3_aa: CASSEAARTTNEKLFF; cdr3_nt: TGTGCCAGCAGTGAAGCCGCCAGAACAACTAATGAAAAACTGTTTTTT
v_call: TRBV27; clone_size: .; j_call: TRBJ2-1; d_call: TRBD1; cdr3_aa: CASRRGTGPYNEQFF; cdr3_nt: TGTGCCAGCAGAAGGGGGACAGGGCCCTACAATGAGCAGTTCTTC
v_call: TRBV30; clone_size: .; j_call: TRBJ1-2; d_call: TRBD1; cdr3_aa: CAWGQGASFGYTF; cdr3_nt: TGTGCCTGGGGACAGGGGGCCTCATTTGGCTACACCTTC
v_call: TRBV19; clone_size: few; j_call: TRBJ1-1; d_call: .; cdr3_aa: CASSVDRPSTEAFF; cdr3_nt: TGTGCCAGTAGCGTAGACAGGCCATCCACTGAAGCTTTCTTT
v_call: TRBV25-1; clone_size: .; j_call: TRBJ2-1; d_call: TRBD2; cdr3_aa: CASSQSGTKNEQFF; cdr3_nt: TGTGCCAGCAGTCAAAGCGGGACTAAGAATGAGCAGTTCTTC
v_call: TRBV29-1; clone_size: .; j_call: TRBJ1-2; d_call: .; cdr3_aa: CSVEGSTVYGYTF; cdr3_nt: TGCAGCGTTGAAGGCTCCACGGTCTATGGCTACACCTTC
v_call: TRBV19; clone_size: .; j_call: TRBJ1-5; d_call: .; cdr3_aa: CASSSDSPSRPQHF; cdr3_nt: TGTGCCAGTAGTTCCGACAGTCCGAGTCGGCCCCAGCATTTT
v_call: TRBV18; clone_size: .; j_call: TRBJ2-7; d_call: TRBD2; cdr3_aa: CASSPSTGGNEQYF; cdr3_nt: TGTGCCAGCTCACCAAGCACGGGGGGGAACGAGCAGTACTTC
v_call: TRBV15; clone_size: .; j_call: TRBJ1-3; d_call: .; cdr3_aa: CATSSEQGSGNTIYF; cdr3_nt: TGTGCCACCAGCAGTGAACAGGGCTCTGGAAACACCATATATTTT